The 13 T cell receptor beta chains presented below share a single source sample, sequenced in a study of control samples from healthy donors and cancer patients. TCRdb's table, derived via immunoSEQ multiplex PCR, lists solely in-frame clones and lacks some. The repertoire holds around 90,000 clones, with about 84% as singletons. Sequencing was done on a sample of blood. The receptors originated from a woman aged 35 to 49 in good health.

V gene TRBV4-3 combines with J gene TRBJ2-7; 13 positions match TRBD2. The CDR3 length is 19 residues. V dropped 1 base and J dropped 2; count of bases not matched to a gene: 11. The germline CDR1 and CDR2 sequences are LGHNA and YSLEER. DNA of the CDR3: TGCGCCAGCAGCCAAGTTTCTGGTTCGGGACTAGCGGGGCCCTACGAGCAGTACTTC. Its protein is CASSQVSGSGLAGPYEQYF.

The rearrangement uses TRBV5-5 and TRBJ1-1; a weak D match, TRBD1 (5 bases). V lost 0 bases and J lost 4, with 16 bases in between. CDR3 length: 16 amino acids. Looked up from germline, CDR1 is SGHKS and CDR2 is YYEKEE (reference sequence). This chain's CDR3 is CASSLEFLGESTEAFF. The CDR3 DNA follows: TGTGCCAGCAGCTTGGAATTTTTGGGGGAGAGCACTGAAGCTTTCTTT.

The chain employs TRBV5-5 and TRBJ1-5; D is possibly TRBD1 (6 bases). Germline V gene sequence: CDR1 SGHKS, CDR2 YYEKEE (reference sequence). The V and J ends lost 3 bases and 2 bases respectively, with 9 bases between them. This CDR3 has 14 residues. CDR3 sequence reads: CASSSGAGNQPQHF. Written as DNA, the CDR3 is TGTGCCAGCAGCTCAGGGGCGGGCAATCAGCCCCAGCATTTT.

V and J are TRBV7-3 and TRBJ2-7; D is tentatively TRBD1 or TRBD2 (6 bases each). Between the trimmed V and J ends, which lost 0 bases and 0 bases, there was a span of 9 bases. Per the germline V gene, CDR1 is SGHTA and CDR2 is FQGTGA. The CDR3 is 15 amino acids. The CDR3 spells CASSLTGGPSYEQYF. CDR3 nucleotides: TGTGCCAGCAGCTTAACTGGGGGGCCCTCCTACGAGCAGTACTTC.

DNA for the CDR3: TGCGCCAGCAGCCGGGGACTAGCGGCACCGGGGCAGTATTTT. Protein product: CASSRGLAAPGQYF. This chain links TRBV4-3 with TRBJ2-3; 11 bases align to TRBD2. This CDR3 has 14 amino acids. Germline V gives CDR1 LGHNA, CDR2 YSLEER. The J segment lost 11 bases and the V segment lost 4 bases, leaving 8 bases of the junction unmatched.

V and J are TRBV18 and TRBJ1-2; the match to TRBD1 covers 9 bases. The CDR3 loop spans 15 amino acids. Germline loops: CDR1 KGHSH, CDR2 LQKENI. J gave up 2 bases and V 6 bases, and 7 bases lay outside the gene matches. CDR3 coding DNA: TGTGCCAGCTCTCTCACTACAGGGGGCAACTATGGCTACACCTTC. Translation: CASSLTTGGNYGYTF.

The chain links TRBV7-3 to TRBJ1-3, with D perhaps matching TRBD1 (5 bases). The CDR3 totals 15 residues. Trimming pared 5 bases from V and 4 bases from J, leaving 15 bases between. The germline gives CDR1 SGHTA, CDR2 FQGTGA. The CDR3 DNA is TGTGCCAGCAGCCCAAAGGGACGCTGGGGAAACACCATATATTTT. Its protein is CASSPKGRWGNTIYF. The whole variable domain, filled in from reference TRBV7-3 and TRBJ1-3, reads GAGVSQTPSNKVTEKGKYVELRCDPISGHTALYWYRQSLGQGPEFLIYFQGTGAADDSGLPNDRFFAVRPEGSVSTLKIQRTERGDSAVYLCASSPKGRWGNTIYFGEGSWLTVV.

V gene TRBV5-1 combines with J gene TRBJ2-1, with 13 bases matching TRBD2. The CDR3 has 16 amino acids. Germline trimming cut 4 bases from V and 4 bases from J; bases unmatched to any gene: 5. Germline CDR1 is SGHRS and CDR2 is YFSETQ. This CDR3 is CASSRTSGGSYNEQFF. The CDR3 DNA is TGCGCCAGCAGCCGGACTAGCGGGGGCTCTTACAATGAGCAGTTCTTC.

This clone was counted only a few times. The gene calls are TRBV24-1 and TRBJ2-1; D call uncertain. Germline V CDR1 and CDR2: KGHDR, SFDVKD. Trimming pared 10 bases from V and 7 bases from J, leaving 22 bases between. CDR3 length: 15 amino acids. The CDR3 nucleotides are TGTGCCACGGAGTCGACGGACCCACGTCTTAATGAGCAGTTCTTC. Its protein is CATESTDPRLNEQFF.

The chain couples TRBV3-1 (or the pseudogene TRBV3-2) to TRBJ2-7; 7 positions agree with TRBD1. This CDR3 contains 15 residues. The junction had 7 bases not matched to a gene; V was cut back by 0 bases and J by 5 bases. Germline-derived CDR1 and CDR2 are LGHDT and YNNKEL (reference sequence). In DNA form, the CDR3 reads TGTGCCAGCAGCCAAGACCCAGGGGGTTTGGACGAGCAGTACTTC. This codes for CASSQDPGGLDEQYF.

The genes are TRBV2 and TRBJ2-5, with 10 bases lining up with TRBD1. With 9 bases clipped from V and 7 bases from J, the junction kept 2 bases outside the gene matches. The CDR3 runs to 11 residues. Per germline, CDR1 SNHLY and CDR2 FYNNEI. CDR3 sequence reads: CASGQGGTQYF. The CDR3 nucleotides read TGTGCCAGTGGACAGGGGGGGACCCAGTACTTC. The full variable domain, with the rest looked up from reference TRBV2 and TRBJ2-5, is EPEVTQTPSHQVTQMGQEVILRCVPISNHLYFYWYRQILGQKVEFLVSFYNNEISEKSEIFDDQFSVERPDGSNFTLKIRSTKLEDSAMYFCASGQGGTQYFGPGTRLLVL.

In its sample, this clone ranks as medium-sized. CDR3 nucleotides: TGTGCCAGCAGCTTAGGAGCGACAGGACAGGAGCAGTTCTTC. This codes for CASSLGATGQEQFF. The V gene is TRBV7-8, the J gene TRBJ2-1; D may be TRBD1 (6 bases). There are 14 residues in the CDR3. Germline-derived CDR1 and CDR2 are SGHVS and FQNEAQ. V was shortened by 1 base and J by 10 bases, with 14 bases between the two germline ends.

This chain joins TRBV13 and TRBJ1-2, with 7 positions matching TRBD1. The junction had 10 bases not matched to a gene; V was cut back by 2 bases and J by 1 base. This CDR3 spans 17 amino acids. Germline V CDR1 and CDR2: PRHDT, FYEKMQ (reference sequence). CDR3 amino acids: CASSLRQGGIHNYGYTF. In DNA form, the CDR3 reads TGTGCCAGCAGCTTAAGGCAGGGGGGGATCCATAACTATGGCTACACCTTC.